The 20 T cell receptor beta chains below were found in one sample sequenced in a study of OX40 agonist ivuxolimab in advanced cancers. Repertoires were generated with immunoSEQ multiplex PCR, while TCRdb's copy carries only in-frame clones and drops some. The sample has 55,000 to 80,000 clones; about nine tenths are singletons. Sequencing used CD4+ or CD8+ T cells sorted from blood, obtained in a trial of the OX40 agonist ivuxolimab. These receptors originate from an adult with an advanced solid tumor such as melanoma, head and neck, liver or kidney cancer.

The chain links TRBV9 to TRBJ2-5, with no clear D. From germline, CDR1 is SGDLS and CDR2 YYNGEE. The CDR3 totals 13 residues. V gave up 0 bases and J gave up 4 bases, with 7 bases separating them. CDR3 region: CASSVGGPETQYF. CDR3 in DNA: TGTGCCAGCAGCGTAGGGGGTCCAGAGACCCAGTACTTC. Together with reference TRBV9 and TRBJ2-5, the CDR3 gives the full variable domain: DSGVTQTPKHLITATGQRVTLRCSPRSGDLSVYWYQQSLDQGLQFLIQYYNGEERAKGNILERFSAQQFPDLHSELNLSSLELGDSALYFCASSVGGPETQYFGPGTRLLVL.

The chain uses TRBV18 and TRBJ1-2; D is ambiguous. The germline V and J ends were trimmed by 0 bases and 8 bases, with 7 bases remaining between them. This CDR3 has 12 residues. Germline V gene data show CDR1 as KGHSH and CDR2 as LQKENI. The CDR3 region is CASSPPGLGYTF. CDR3 in DNA: TGTGCCAGCTCACCACCAGGGTTGGGCTACACCTTC.

In this sample, this clone turned up a few times. The CDR3 DNA is TGTGCCAGCAGCTCTGGGGACACTGAAGCTTTCTTT. This gives the protein CASSSGDTEAFF. The rearrangement links TRBV5-4 to TRBJ1-1; D is unclear. From germline, CDR1 is SGHNT and CDR2 YYREEE (reference sequence). V lost 3 bases, J lost 3 bases, and 6 bases lay in between. The CDR3 totals 12 residues. Drawing the rest from reference TRBV5-4 and TRBJ1-1, the complete variable domain is ETGVTQSPTHLIKTRGQQVTLRCSSQSGHNTVSWYQQALGQGPQFIFQYYREEENGRGNFPPRFSGLQFPNYSSELNVNALELDDSALYLCASSSGDTEAFFGQGTRLTVV.

J is TRBJ1-1 and V is TRBV4-1, with 7 bases matching TRBD1. The V gene's germline CDR1 is MGHRA and CDR2 YSYEKL. Unmatched junction bases numbered 6, after V lost 1 base and J lost 10 bases. The CDR3 totals 13 residues. CDR3 bases: TGCGCCAGCAGCCAAGGTACAGGGGTCGGAGCTTTCTTT. As protein: CASSQGTGVGAFF.

This clone has only a few counts. The chain joins TRBV30 to TRBJ1-5; D uncertain. Trimming stripped 3 bases from V and 0 bases from J, with 3 bases between. The germline V gene has CDR1 GTSNPN and CDR2 SVGIG (reference sequence). This CDR3 has 12 amino acids. CDR3 loop: CAWSGSNQPQHF. The DNA of the CDR3 is TGTGCCTGGAGCGGTAGCAATCAGCCCCAGCATTTT.

In this sample, this clone turned up once. Germline and junction disagree at one end, which may indicate a read error. The CDR3 reads CASSLNRGGRETQYF. For the CDR3, the DNA is TGTGCTAGCAGCCTTAACAGGGGGGGAAGGGAGACCCAGTACTTC. The chain is built from TRBV7-7 and TRBJ2-5; D perhaps matches TRBD1 (8 bases). The CDR3 loop spans 15 amino acids. CDR1 SSHAT and CDR2 FNYEAQ come from the germline V gene (reference sequence).

The chain carries TRBV28 and TRBJ2-7; D unclear. Germline V gene lookup returns CDR1 MDHEN and CDR2 SYDVKM. Trimming took 2 bases from V and 3 from J, leaving 5 bases between them. This CDR3 has 12 residues. In DNA form, the CDR3 reads TGTGCCAGCAGTTTAATGGGCTACGAGCAGTACTTC. Translating gives CASSLMGYEQYF.

The rearrangement links TRBV18 to TRBJ1-4; no definite D call. The CDR3 runs to 15 residues. The V gene's germline CDR1 is KGHSH and CDR2 LQKENI. Trimming cost V 6 bases and J 0 bases, with 11 bases left between them. The CDR3 DNA follows: TGTGCCAGCTCGGTGACTGTTGCAACTAATGAAAAACTGTTTTTT. This encodes CASSVTVATNEKLFF.

V and J are TRBV5-4 and TRBJ2-3; D ambiguous. Germline V CDR1 and CDR2: SGHNT, YYREEE (reference sequence). The V end was cut by 4 bases, the J end by 3 bases, with 9 bases between. The CDR3 has 13 amino acids. In nucleotides, the CDR3 is TGTGCCAGCAGCCCCCCGAAGACAGATACGCAGTATTTT. Amino acid sequence: CASSPPKTDTQYF.

The chain employs TRBV9 and TRBJ2-5; 7 bases fit TRBD1. After removal of 0 bases from V and 2 bases from J, the junction contained 7 bases not matched to a gene. CDR1 SGDLS and CDR2 YYNGEE come from the germline V gene. This CDR3 is built from 16 residues. In DNA form, the CDR3 reads TGTGCCAGCAGCGTAGATGTAGGGGGCCATCAAGAGACCCAGTACTTC. Residues: CASSVDVGGHQETQYF. Full variable domain (missing parts from reference TRBV9 and TRBJ2-5): DSGVTQTPKHLITATGQRVTLRCSPRSGDLSVYWYQQSLDQGLQFLIQYYNGEERAKGNILERFSAQQFPDLHSELNLSSLELGDSALYFCASSVDVGGHQETQYFGPGTRLLVL.

The J gene is TRBJ1-5, the V gene TRBV6-5; tentatively, D is TRBD1 (6 bases). V gave up 6 bases and J gave up 4 bases, with 13 bases separating them. The length of the CDR3 is 14 residues. Germline CDR1 MNHEY, CDR2 SVGAGI. CDR3 amino acids: CASSFDRRNQPQHF. As DNA, the CDR3 is TGTGCCAGCAGCTTCGACAGGCGTAATCAGCCCCAGCATTTT.

The V call is TRBV6-1, the J call TRBJ1-1, with 8 bases that match TRBD1. V was clipped by 5 bases and J by 11 bases; unmatched bases: 13. The CDR3 length is 14 residues. Germline CDR1 reads MNHNS; CDR2 reads SASEGT. CDR3 loop: CASSNRGQDGEAFF. CDR3 DNA sequence: TGTGCCAGCAGTAACAGGGGACAGGATGGAGAGGCTTTCTTT.

The genes are TRBV7-3 and TRBJ2-2; D remains ambiguous. The V end was cut by 4 bases, the J end by 2 bases, with 5 bases between. From germline, CDR1 is SGHTA and CDR2 FQGTGA. This CDR3 is 13 amino acids long. The DNA for the CDR3 is TGTGCCAGCAGCTCCACAAACACCGGGGAGCTGTTTTTT. It translates to CASSSTNTGELFF.

This chain joins TRBV2 and TRBJ1-1; no reliable D call. The ends were cut back, 8 bases at V and 1 base at J, with 11 bases in the middle. The CDR3 has 13 residues. Germline V gene lookup returns CDR1 SNHLY and CDR2 FYNNEI. DNA for the CDR3: TGTGCCAGCCTTACCCTAGGGAACACTGAAGCTTTCTTT. Its translation is CASLTLGNTEAFF.

The rearrangement links TRBV29-1 to TRBJ2-1; the D gene is possibly TRBD2 (5 bases). The germline V and J ends were trimmed by 5 bases and 4 bases, with 12 bases remaining between them. The germline V gene has CDR1 SQVTM and CDR2 ANQGSEA. There are 13 residues in the CDR3. Here the CDR3 reads CSVQTNRYNEQFF. The CDR3 DNA reads TGCAGCGTTCAGACTAATCGATACAATGAGCAGTTCTTC.

The genes are TRBV30 and TRBJ2-4; 7 bases are shared with TRBD1. Germline trimming cut 3 bases from V and 1 base from J; bases unmatched to any gene: 3. CDR1 and CDR2 (germline): GTSNPN, SVGIG (reference sequence). CDR3 length: 14 amino acids. In DNA form, the CDR3 reads TGTGCCTGGAGAGGGGGCGCCGCCAAAAACATTCAGTACTTC. As protein: CAWRGGAAKNIQYF.

The chain couples TRBV5-1 to TRBJ2-7, with 10 bases identical to TRBD2. The CDR3 covers 16 residues. Germline V gene data show CDR1 as SGHRS and CDR2 as YFSETQ. V dropped 3 bases and J dropped 5; count of bases not matched to a gene: 11. CDR3 DNA sequence: TGCGCCAGCAGCTCCAGCGGGGGGGCCGGCGGCAACGAGCAGTACTTC. Translation gives CASSSSGGAGGNEQYF.

The chain employs TRBV5-1 and TRBJ1-1; 7 bases match TRBD1. CDR3 length: 13 residues. Trimming cost V 0 bases and J 8 bases; bases outside gene matches: 4. Germline V lookup: CDR1 SGHRS, CDR2 YFSETQ. CDR3 sequence reads: CASSLETGSEAFF. CDR3 coding DNA: TGCGCCAGCAGCTTGGAGACAGGGTCCGAAGCTTTCTTT. The full variable domain, rest sourced from reference TRBV5-1 and TRBJ1-1, is KAGVTQTPRYLIKTRGQQVTLSCSPISGHRSVSWYQQTPGQGLQFLFEYFSETQRNKGNFPGRFSGRQFSNSRSEMNVSTLELGDSALYLCASSLETGSEAFFGQGTRLTVV.

The chain combines TRBV11-2 with TRBJ1-2; TRBD1 agrees at 11 bases. The trim removed 5 bases at V and 7 bases at J, leaving 9 bases unmatched. The germline CDR1 and CDR2 sequences are SGHAT and FQNNGV. The CDR3 is made up of 15 amino acids. CDR3 sequence: CASSGRTGGAGGYTF. The CDR3 nucleotides read TGTGCCAGCAGCGGTCGGACAGGGGGCGCCGGTGGCTACACCTTC. The entire variable domain, with the rest obtained from reference TRBV11-2 and TRBJ1-2, is as follows: EAGVAQSPRYKIIEKRQSVAFWCNPISGHATLYWYQQILGQGPKLLIQFQNNGVVDDSQLPKDRFSAERLKGVDSTLKIQPAKLEDSAVYLCASSGRTGGAGGYTFGSGTRLTVV.

This chain links TRBV18 with TRBJ2-1, with TRBD1 as a possible D gene (6 bases). There are 12 residues in the CDR3. Looked up from germline, CDR1 is KGHSH and CDR2 is LQKENI. Trimming removed 3 bases from V and 8 bases from J, with 8 bases in between. The DNA of the CDR3 is TGTGCCAGCTCACCGACAGGCGATGAGCAGTTCTTC. Residues: CASSPTGDEQFF.